A single sample gave rise to the 5 T cell receptor beta chains below, sequenced in a study of T cell responses to AZD1222 COVID-19 vaccine. Here immunoSEQ multiplex PCR was the method, and the copy in TCRdb shows in-frame clones only, minus some. Of 100,000 to 150,000 clones in the sample, 70% to 90% were seen once. This specimen consisted of peripheral blood, obtained on day 0 of AZD1222 vaccination. The source of these receptors is an adult in good health.

The rearrangement uses TRBV4-1 and TRBJ2-7; D not certain. The length of the CDR3 is 13 residues. The V end was cut by 0 bases, the J end by 8 bases, with 11 bases between. Per germline, CDR1 MGHRA and CDR2 YSYEKL. CDR3 amino acids: CASSQDLFSQQYF. In DNA, the CDR3 is TGCGCCAGCAGCCAAGACTTGTTTAGCCAGCAGTACTTC.

This clone was detected once. The J gene is TRBJ2-5, the V gene TRBV10-3; TRBD2 might be the D (5 bases). This CDR3 has 12 amino acids. Looked up from germline, CDR1 is ENHRY and CDR2 is SYGVKD. V gave up 3 bases and J gave up 5 bases, with 7 bases separating them. CDR3 protein: CAISELGETQYF. The CDR3 nucleotides are TGTGCCATCAGTGAACTAGGGGAGACCCAGTACTTC.

This clone appeared a single time. The rearrangement uses TRBV6-2 or TRBV6-3 and TRBJ1-2; possibly TRBD1 for D (6 bases). The CDR3 has 14 amino acids. The V and J ends lost 6 bases and 5 bases respectively, with 16 bases between them. Germline CDR1 and CDR2: MNHEY and SVGEGT. The CDR3 here is CASSRGGSSYGYTF. In DNA form, the CDR3 reads TGTGCCAGCAGCCGAGGGGGGAGTAGTTATGGCTACACCTTC.

V and J are TRBV6-5 and TRBJ1-1; D is undetermined. The V end was cut by 2 bases, the J end by 0 bases, with 10 bases between. The CDR3 sequence is 15 residues long. Germline V gene data show CDR1 as MNHEY and CDR2 as SVGAGI. CDR3 DNA sequence: TGTGCCAGCAGTTACAGTCGTGAAATGAACACTGAAGCTTTCTTT. Protein: CASSYSREMNTEAFF.

J is TRBJ1-3 and V is TRBV28; D is uncertain. V was trimmed by 3 bases and J by 1 base, leaving 10 bases between them. The CDR3 covers 15 residues. The V gene's germline CDR1 is MDHEN and CDR2 SYDVKM. The CDR3 protein is CASSFSLGSGNTIYF. The CDR3 DNA reads as TGTGCCAGCAGTTTTTCTCTTGGATCTGGAAACACCATATATTTT.